This T cell receptor beta chain was observed in a study of cytomegalovirus exposure and HLA in healthy donors (TCRdb year 2017). Concerning the study at large: An earlier analysis of approximately 640 of the donors reported roughly 270 Gb of sequence data and some 120 million unique TCR beta sequences from about 200 million T cells. Across about 370 genotyped donors of the cohort, an average of roughly 200,000 unique TCR beta nucleotide sequences per donor were sequenced, and roughly 20% of those sequences were non-productive. The study combined high-throughput TCR immunosequencing, statistical association of individual TCRs with disease status, and machine learning to predict cytomegalovirus infection status. Typing coverage differed by locus: A, B, C, DRB1 and DQB1 were typed in roughly 629-640 donors, DQA1 in around 500, DPA1 in roughly 590, and DPB1 in about 450. The aim of the study was to test whether cataloging public T cell receptors could identify signatures of past pathogen exposure. Of the roughly 390 genotyped donors, 65% to 90% were placed in the genetic ancestry cluster associated with self-reported Caucasian donors. Around 320 gigabases of sequencing data and approximately 93 million unique TCR sequences were included in an early release covering about 620 HLA-typed donors. Using immunosequencing, the study profiled T cell repertoires from about 650 subjects and related those repertoires to cytomegalovirus serostatus. Besides the first cohort of 666 subjects, a separate validation cohort made up of 120 different subjects was used. In a later genetic analysis, genome-wide SNP genotypes for about three fifths of the 666 donors were used, and that subset was treated as a discovery cohort. In the later analysis, no new phenotypic data were used to find candidate immune exposures; instead, reliance was placed on TCR beta sequences and their occurrence across donors. An earlier analysis of more than 450 of the donors used high-throughput TCR beta sequencing to judge whether each TCR beta V gene segment behaved as functional or pseudogenic. Both class I and class II loci were covered by HLA typing, at four-digit resolution. About five DR-DQ haplotypes were treated as single units for association and clustering because of strong linkage in the cohort. A later analysis re-analyzed previously published TCR beta repertoires from approximately 700 donors and added high-resolution HLA genotyping to study TCR occurrence patterns. Every discovery cohort repertoire had been produced on one sequencing platform. Donor age, sex, ethnicity and CMV serostatus were collected together with the repertoire data. Here is what the overall study found, with its caveats: In a later analysis, several top co-occurrence clusters were reported to appear linked to parvovirus B19, influenza, CMV and Epstein-Barr virus. Compared with equally common non-associated chains, HLA-associated TCR beta chains in a later analysis were more clonally expanded and had lower generation probabilities. CMV serostatus was the only immune exposure information available for the cohort. In this cohort, only TCR beta chains were sequenced, and detectable features were limited by the absence of alpha or paired-chain data. Because counts were too low, around 18 rarely observed V segments, including chromosome 9 orphons, were left out of the earlier analysis of a few hundred of the donors. Linkage disequilibrium might explain the correlated functional status among segregating V segments, but an unknown experimental factor could not be excluded. At a false discovery rate of 0.05, a later analysis linked roughly 17,000 TCR beta sequences to specific HLA alleles. A later genetic analysis associated a missense DCLRE1C variant with V-gene and J-gene trimming of TCR beta chains, and an independent cohort replicated the association. In a later genetic analysis, fewer N-insertions in productive TCRs were reported among donors in an Asian-associated ancestry cluster than the roughly 700-donor mean. In a later analysis, TCR association rates were found to vary across HLA loci, with the most associated TCRs seen for DRB1 alleles and the fewest for HLA-C alleles. Because HLA typing was unavailable for some donors at each locus, only the typed subset was used in association tests. In a later analysis, most CMV-associated TCR beta chains were found to appear HLA-restricted, with HLA associations seemingly driven largely by CMV exposure. The presence/absence analyses assumed that sequencing depth was roughly uniform across donors, and that assumption may not be true. A cluster of highly shared sequence variants was judged likely to be a technical artifact of the sequencing pipeline. Three of the identified cytomegalovirus-associated TCR beta chains were confirmed in vitro to be specific for cytomegalovirus antigens. Some IMGT-functional V segments, including TRBV6-2 and TRBV6-3, could not be distinguished by the 87-base-pair reads and were therefore excluded. Most TCR sequences were seen in very few donors, while some public TCRs were found in many individuals. When HLA alleles, especially DR and DQ, strongly co-occurred, attributing TCR associations to individual alleles was difficult. In an earlier analysis of roughly 560 of the donors, most TCR beta V segments were observed in productive rearrangements about 87% or about 30% of the time, broadly matching IMGT annotations. In the study, approximately 160 TCR beta chains were listed as associated with cytomegalovirus. Cytomegalovirus status was reported to be diagnosed by the classifier with high specificity and sensitivity in both the original and validation cohorts. According to the authors, the approach could potentially be generalized to other disease states and immunological phenotypes. A further reported finding was that TCR beta sequences accurately predicted the HLA-A and HLA-B alleles for most subjects in the first cohort.

For this clone: Its antigen has not been determined. No much larger clone exists at a distance of one base, and base qualities are not known.

Receptor amplification or capture employed the immunoSEQ multiplex PCR assay. For the multiplex PCR, a mixture combining 60 forward primers for TCR Vbeta segments and 13 reverse primers for TCR Jbeta segments was used. The CDR3 region of rearranged TCR beta genes was amplified from genomic DNA with a multiplex PCR assay. The amplified TCR beta libraries were sequenced on the Illumina HiSeq System as 87-base-pair reads. Under the source paper's analysis protocol: A later analysis counted some 80 million unique TCR beta chains across the 640 or so repertoires, and approximately 11 million of these chains were shared by at least two donors. Raw reads were error-corrected and collapsed into unique sequences with a nearest-neighbor algorithm that merged closely related sequences to remove PCR and sequencing errors. To assign V, D and J gene segments, CDR3 sequences were aligned to IMGT reference sequences. Each retained sequence needed at least a six-nucleotide match to both a V gene segment and a J gene segment. A rearrangement was called productive if the CDR3 had no stop codons and remained in frame with V and J, and every other rearrangement was called non-productive. CDR3 was defined by IMGT convention, running from the second conserved V-encoded cysteine to the conserved J-encoded phenylalanine. In an earlier analysis of around 570 of the donors, sequences lacking an unambiguous match to a single V gene segment were excluded. An earlier analysis of just under 600 of the donors called V segments functional above 56.7% productive rearrangements and segregating when the between-donor standard deviation exceeded 5%. To diagnose cytomegalovirus status from the catalog of TCR beta chain sequences, a statistical classification framework was built. In a later analysis, TCR nucleotide sequences were compared against IMGT/GENE-DB human TR gene sequences so that V and J genes could be assigned. A later analysis assigned CDR3 sequences and most-parsimonious VDJ recombination scenarios with the TCRdist pipeline. A later analysis defined each TCR beta chain by its CDR3 amino acid sequence plus V-gene family, and excluded reads lacking a unique V-gene family. As a way to deal with suspected cross-contamination and a sequencing artifact, a later analysis dropped 450 to 600 nucleotide sequences that were highly shared and had low generation probability. For each public chain, a later analysis derived a clonal expansion index from normalized ranks of inferred template counts within each repertoire. A later analysis computed generation probabilities with a VDJ recombination model fitted to out-of-frame rearrangements, and checked the results against IGoR. Hypergeometric tests were used in a later analysis to score TCR-TCR, TCR-HLA and TCR-CMV co-occurrence, with a repertoire-size bias correction applied to the TCR pairs. False discovery rates were estimated in a later analysis by permuting HLA or CMV assignments 20 times. A later analysis grouped co-occurring TCRs with DBSCAN, adding TCRdist sequence similarity when clustering within HLA-allele-positive subsets. Repertoires with fewer than 30,000 or more than 120,000 public chains were left out of co-occurrence clustering, as were about 5 repertoires with anomalous nucleotide sharing. TCRdb took this table from immuneACCESS and kept in-frame rearrangements with V and J called. Such tables lack part of the clones; where checked against another copy, unresolved V genes explain under half of the gap, and the rest is unexplained. The DNA was the basis for D and trimming; V, J and clone size are from that table. The sample yields approximately 160,000 clones; 68% were counted once. Together, the top ten hold approximately 1.5% of the sample.

Deletion took 2 bases off V and 0 bases off J, with a span of 15 bases between the germline ends. Looking up the germline V gene (reference sequence) yields CDR1 LNHNV and CDR2 YYDKDF. The CDR3, cysteine through phenylalanine, is 17 amino acids long. Only CDR3 DNA is held: 51 bases, read in frame from base 1. In total, roughly 710 healthy bone marrow donors made up the cohort. At the time of sampling, all cohort members were nominally healthy, though unrecorded immune exposures were likely present. The donor tested CMV seronegative, placing the donor among the 350 to 400 seronegative members of the cohort. A peripheral blood sample was collected from each donor, and TCR beta sequencing was performed on peripheral blood mononuclear cells. Genomic DNA was extracted from the blood cell samples with the Qiagen DNeasy Blood Extraction Kit.

The source of this sequence is a man aged 50 to 59 in good health and CMV-seronegative. Recombination linked TRBV15 to TRBJ2-3; 5 matching bases give a weak D call of TRBD1. Source material: PBMCs. The CDR3 reads as follows: CATSRPRGSRSTDTQYF. The sequenced DNA is TGTGCCACCAGCAGACCTAGGGGCTCCCGAAGCACAGATACGCAGTATTTT.